This entry describes one TCR beta chain. Its antigen is still unknown. This entry comes from a study of T cell responses to AZD1222 COVID-19 vaccine. Study results and caveats: Elevations in Spike-specific TCR breadth and depth followed administration of two AZD1222 doses. Clonal diversity may have been underestimated, and the donors were mostly white British, with more females than males. Recipients of AZD1222 seropositive at baseline numbered only 5 or 6.

This CDR3 comprises 14 residues. The assay was immunoSEQ multiplex PCR, and TCRdb's table has in-frame clones only and misses some. The table lists approximately 75,000 clones, around 87% of them singletons. The chain combines TRBV21-1 with TRBJ1-1. TRBV21-1 is assigned pseudogene status. This TCR was recovered from an adult who received the AZD1222 COVID-19 vaccine. Source: peripheral blood, taken 28 days after the second AZD1222 dose. The CDR3 loop is CASRDGASDTEAFF. DNA for the CDR3: TGTGCCAGCAGGGACGGGGCATCGGACACTGAAGCTTTCTTT.